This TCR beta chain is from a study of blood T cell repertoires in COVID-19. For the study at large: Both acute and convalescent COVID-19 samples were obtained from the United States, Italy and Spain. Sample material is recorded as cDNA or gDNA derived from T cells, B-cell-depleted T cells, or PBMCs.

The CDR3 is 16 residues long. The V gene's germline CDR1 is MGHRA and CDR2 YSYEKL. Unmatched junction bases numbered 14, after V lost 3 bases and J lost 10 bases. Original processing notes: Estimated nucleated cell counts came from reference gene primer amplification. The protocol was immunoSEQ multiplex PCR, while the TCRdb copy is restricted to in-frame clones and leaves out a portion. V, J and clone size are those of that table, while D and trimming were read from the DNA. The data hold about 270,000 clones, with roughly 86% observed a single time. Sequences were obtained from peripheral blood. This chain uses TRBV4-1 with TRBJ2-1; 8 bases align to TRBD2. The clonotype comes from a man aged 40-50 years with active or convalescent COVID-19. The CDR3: CASSHGSGGATSEQFF. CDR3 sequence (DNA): TGCGCCAGCAGCCATGGAAGCGGGGGAGCCACCAGCGAGCAGTTCTTC.